These T cell receptor beta chains were read from a single sample in a study of T cells in Graves' hyperthyroidism and ophthalmopathy. TCRdb re-analysed the multiplex PCR reads in MiXCR, keeping a single row per CDR3 protein. The sample has about 600,000 distinct CDR3 sequences, 14% seen once. Sample: blood. The receptor source for this set is a woman between 18 and 29 years old with Graves' ophthalmopathy. Each CDR3 is given with its conserved first and last residue. Each record gives: clone size, J gene, CDR3 length, D gene, V gene, CDR3 protein, CDR3 DNA. D genes are given only for firm matches. Clone size is shown for a subset of rows, as once, few, many or a class of expanded clone.

clone size: -; J gene: TRBJ2-2; CDR3 length: 13; D gene: -; V gene: TRBV5-1; CDR3 protein: CASSLQLTGELFF; CDR3 DNA: TGCGCCAGCAGCTTGCAGCTCACCGGGGAGCTGTTTTTT
clone size: few; J gene: TRBJ2-7; CDR3 length: 15; D gene: -; V gene: TRBV24-1; CDR3 protein: CATKLNAGAYYEQYF; CDR3 DNA: TGTGCCACCAAATTAAATGCGGGGGCATACTACGAGCAGTACTTC
clone size: once; J gene: TRBJ2-3; CDR3 length: 14; D gene: TRBD2; V gene: TRBV28; CDR3 protein: CASSSLGGRDTQYF; CDR3 DNA: TGTGCCAGCAGTTCGTTGGGCGGGAGGGATACGCAGTATTTT
clone size: few; J gene: TRBJ2-2; CDR3 length: 12; D gene: TRBD1; V gene: TRBV29-1; CDR3 protein: CSVPQGAGELFF; CDR3 DNA: TGCAGCGTCCCACAGGGGGCCGGGGAGCTGTTTTTT
clone size: many; J gene: TRBJ1-5; CDR3 length: 13; D gene: -; V gene: TRBV20-1; CDR3 protein: CSAEQVLGQPQHF; CDR3 DNA: TGCAGTGCTGAACAGGTCTTGGGACAGCCCCAGCATTTT
clone size: many; J gene: TRBJ1-1; CDR3 length: 13; D gene: -; V gene: TRBV24-1; CDR3 protein: CATSDPGGTEAFF; CDR3 DNA: TGTGCCACCAGTGATCCCGGGGGAACTGAAGCTTTCTTT
clone size: many; J gene: TRBJ2-1; CDR3 length: 14; D gene: TRBD2; V gene: TRBV7-3; CDR3 protein: CASSFASGRYEQFF; CDR3 DNA: TGTGCCAGCAGCTTTGCTAGCGGGAGATATGAGCAGTTCTTC
clone size: few; J gene: TRBJ1-2; CDR3 length: 17; D gene: -; V gene: TRBV12-3/TRBV12-4; CDR3 protein: CASSFSKGRFSSMGYTF; CDR3 DNA: TGTGCCAGCAGTTTTTCAAAGGGGCGCTTCTCGTCTATGGGCTACACCTTC
clone size: -; J gene: TRBJ1-1; CDR3 length: 14; D gene: -; V gene: TRBV6-9; CDR3 protein: CASSYDRILGEAFF; CDR3 DNA: TGTGCCAGCAGTTACGACAGGATCTTGGGTGAAGCTTTCTTT
clone size: many; J gene: TRBJ2-4; CDR3 length: 13; D gene: -; V gene: TRBV29-1; CDR3 protein: CSVRTGDQNIQYF; CDR3 DNA: TGCAGCGTTAGAACAGGTGACCAAAACATTCAGTACTTC
clone size: many; J gene: TRBJ1-6; CDR3 length: 16; D gene: -; V gene: TRBV7-9; CDR3 protein: CASSLVATPPELPLHF; CDR3 DNA: TGTGCCAGCAGCTTAGTAGCAACCCCACCGGAACTCCCCCTCCACTTT
clone size: -; J gene: TRBJ2-7; CDR3 length: 15; D gene: -; V gene: TRBV19; CDR3 protein: CASSIVAGRSYEQYF; CDR3 DNA: TGTGCCAGTAGTATTGTAGCTGGGAGATCCTACGAGCAGTACTTC
clone size: -; J gene: TRBJ1-1; CDR3 length: 15; D gene: TRBD1; V gene: TRBV7-2; CDR3 protein: CASSPGTGGASEAFF; CDR3 DNA: TGTGCCAGCAGCCCCGGGACAGGGGGCGCGTCTGAAGCTTTCTTT
clone size: many; J gene: TRBJ2-1; CDR3 length: 12; D gene: -; V gene: TRBV3-1; CDR3 protein: CASSQAGRSQFF; CDR3 DNA: TGTGCCAGCAGCCAAGCAGGGCGGAGTCAGTTCTTC
clone size: -; J gene: TRBJ1-5; CDR3 length: 14; D gene: TRBD1; V gene: TRBV29-1; CDR3 protein: CSVDETGVGQPQHF; CDR3 DNA: TGCAGCGTTGACGAGACAGGGGTAGGGCAGCCCCAGCATTTT
clone size: many; J gene: TRBJ2-7; CDR3 length: 14; D gene: -; V gene: TRBV2; CDR3 protein: CASLGLQGRYEQYF; CDR3 DNA: TGTGCCAGCCTAGGGTTGCAGGGCAGGTACGAGCAGTACTTC
clone size: -; J gene: TRBJ2-2; CDR3 length: 14; D gene: -; V gene: TRBV10-3; CDR3 protein: CAISTGVETGELFF; CDR3 DNA: TGTGCCATCAGTACGGGAGTCGAGACCGGGGAGCTGTTTTTT
clone size: many; J gene: TRBJ1-1; CDR3 length: 17; D gene: TRBD1; V gene: TRBV18; CDR3 protein: CASSPTFAVDRVAEAFF; CDR3 DNA: TGTGCCAGCTCACCGACCTTTGCCGTGGACAGGGTGGCTGAAGCTTTCTTT
clone size: many; J gene: TRBJ2-3; CDR3 length: 15; D gene: TRBD1; V gene: TRBV2; CDR3 protein: CASRGLDRETDTQYF; CDR3 DNA: TGTGCCAGCAGGGGGTTGGACAGGGAAACAGATACGCAGTATTTT
clone size: many; J gene: TRBJ2-1; CDR3 length: 13; D gene: -; V gene: TRBV30; CDR3 protein: CAWSPTGYNEQFF; CDR3 DNA: TGTGCCTGGAGTCCCACAGGGTACAATGAGCAGTTCTTC
clone size: many; J gene: TRBJ2-3; CDR3 length: 13; D gene: -; V gene: TRBV7-8; CDR3 protein: CASSSTHSDTQYF; CDR3 DNA: TGTGCCAGCAGCTCCACCCACTCCGATACGCAGTATTTT
clone size: many; J gene: TRBJ1-5; CDR3 length: 17; D gene: -; V gene: TRBV7-9; CDR3 protein: CASSLELEGDPGQPQHF; CDR3 DNA: TGTGCCAGCAGCTTAGAGTTGGAGGGGGACCCTGGGCAGCCCCAGCATTTT
clone size: many; J gene: TRBJ2-5; CDR3 length: 15; D gene: -; V gene: TRBV28; CDR3 protein: CASSPTGRVQETQYF; CDR3 DNA: TGTGCCAGCAGCCCCACCGGGCGAGTCCAAGAGACCCAGTACTTC
clone size: many; J gene: TRBJ2-5; CDR3 length: 15; D gene: -; V gene: TRBV4-2; CDR3 protein: CASSQGALHQETQYF; CDR3 DNA: TGTGCCAGCAGCCAAGGGGCCCTTCACCAAGAGACCCAGTACTTC
clone size: many; J gene: TRBJ2-1; CDR3 length: 17; D gene: -; V gene: TRBV27; CDR3 protein: CASGPYIRGTHDNEQFF; CDR3 DNA: TGTGCCAGCGGGCCATACATACGCGGGACTCACGACAATGAGCAGTTCTTC
clone size: many; J gene: TRBJ2-7; CDR3 length: 15; D gene: -; V gene: TRBV2; CDR3 protein: CASSDRDRDSYEQYF; CDR3 DNA: TGTGCCAGCAGTGATCGGGACCGTGACTCCTACGAGCAGTACTTC
clone size: -; J gene: TRBJ2-3; CDR3 length: 18; D gene: TRBD2; V gene: TRBV7-3; CDR3 protein: CASSLGPGTTSSTDTRYF; CDR3 DNA: TGTGCCAGCAGCTTAGGCCCCGGGACTACCTCTAGCACAGATACGCGGTATTTT
clone size: many; J gene: TRBJ1-2; CDR3 length: 15; D gene: -; V gene: TRBV7-9; CDR3 protein: CASSLAEGMRGGYTF; CDR3 DNA: TGTGCCAGCAGCTTGGCTGAGGGAATGCGAGGGGGCTACACCTTC
clone size: -; J gene: TRBJ2-1; CDR3 length: 16; D gene: TRBD2; V gene: TRBV29-1; CDR3 protein: CSAKRSGRVSYNEQFF; CDR3 DNA: TGCAGCGCAAAGAGGTCCGGGAGGGTCTCCTACAATGAGCAGTTCTTC
clone size: many; J gene: TRBJ2-3; CDR3 length: 13; D gene: TRBD1; V gene: TRBV11-1; CDR3 protein: CASSFEQGDTQYF; CDR3 DNA: TGTGCCAGCAGCTTCGAACAGGGGGATACGCAGTATTTT
clone size: many; J gene: TRBJ2-7; CDR3 length: 14; D gene: -; V gene: TRBV7-2; CDR3 protein: CASSRTVSAREQYF; CDR3 DNA: TGTGCCAGCAGCCGGACAGTATCGGCGAGGGAGCAATACTTC
clone size: -; J gene: TRBJ2-7; CDR3 length: 16; D gene: TRBD2; V gene: TRBV4-2; CDR3 protein: CASSQVQTSGTYEQYF; CDR3 DNA: TGTGCCAGCAGCCAAGTTCAGACTAGCGGGACCTACGAGCAGTACTTC